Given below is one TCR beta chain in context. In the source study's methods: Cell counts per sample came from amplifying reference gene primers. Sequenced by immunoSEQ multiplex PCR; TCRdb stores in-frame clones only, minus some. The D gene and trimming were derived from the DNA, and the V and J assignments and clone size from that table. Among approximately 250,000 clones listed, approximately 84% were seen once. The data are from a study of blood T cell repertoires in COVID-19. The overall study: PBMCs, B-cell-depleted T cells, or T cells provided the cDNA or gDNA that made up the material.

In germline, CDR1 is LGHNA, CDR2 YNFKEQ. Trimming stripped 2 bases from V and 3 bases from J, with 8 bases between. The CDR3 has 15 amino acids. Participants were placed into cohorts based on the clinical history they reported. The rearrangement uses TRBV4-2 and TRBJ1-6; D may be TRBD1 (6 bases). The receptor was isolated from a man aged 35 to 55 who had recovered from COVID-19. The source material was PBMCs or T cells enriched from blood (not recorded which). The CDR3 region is CASSQSGDYNSPLHF. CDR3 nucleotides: TGTGCCAGCAGCCAATCAGGGGACTATAATTCACCCCTCCACTTT.